The entry below describes one T cell receptor (beta chain). This sample stems from a study of control samples from healthy donors and cancer patients. Profiling relied on immunoSEQ multiplex PCR, and the TCRdb table lists in-frame clones only, not all of them. The sample holds some 140,000 clones, approximately 90% seen once. Germline V CDR1 and CDR2: MNHEY, SVGAGI. The CDR3 runs 15 residues. Trimming shortened V by 2 bases and J by 3 bases, and 13 bases separated the two germline ends. The receptor was isolated from a woman between 25 and 40 years old in good health. The chain recombines TRBV6-5 with TRBJ1-1; possible D gene TRBD1, 5 bases. The sample taken for sequencing was blood. The CDR3 nucleotides are TGTGCCAGCAGTTACGGGACGGATAGGTACACTGAAGCTTTCTTT. It yields the protein CASSYGTDRYTEAFF.